This T cell receptor (beta chain) was sequenced during a study of T cell repertoires in cytomegalovirus infection. TCRdb reprocessed the reads with MiXCR, giving one entry per CDR3 protein. The repertoire consists of under 850,000 distinct CDR3 sequences, with 35% to 45% occurring once and the leading ten covering about 2.8%. General study findings and limits: Across the ex vivo response, the dominant clonotypes were HLA-C-restricted CMV-specific TCR beta clonotypes.

The CDR3 consists of 16 residues. Between the trimmed V and J ends, which lost 3 bases and 1 base, there was a span of 15 bases. The V gene's germline CDR1 is SGHVS and CDR2 FQNEAQ. This clonotype was counted ten times or more. What it recognizes is unknown. This chain connects TRBV7-8 to TRBJ1-1, with D possibly matching TRBD1 (6 bases). The sequenced material came from PBMCs. The sequence was collected from a human donor in good health (CMV status not recorded). Some clones in this sample may be carry-over from other donors' samples. The DNA of the CDR3 is TGTGCCAGCAGCTTGGGCTGGGGGCGCAGGAACACTGAAGCTTTCTTT. Protein product: CASSLGWGRRNTEAFF.